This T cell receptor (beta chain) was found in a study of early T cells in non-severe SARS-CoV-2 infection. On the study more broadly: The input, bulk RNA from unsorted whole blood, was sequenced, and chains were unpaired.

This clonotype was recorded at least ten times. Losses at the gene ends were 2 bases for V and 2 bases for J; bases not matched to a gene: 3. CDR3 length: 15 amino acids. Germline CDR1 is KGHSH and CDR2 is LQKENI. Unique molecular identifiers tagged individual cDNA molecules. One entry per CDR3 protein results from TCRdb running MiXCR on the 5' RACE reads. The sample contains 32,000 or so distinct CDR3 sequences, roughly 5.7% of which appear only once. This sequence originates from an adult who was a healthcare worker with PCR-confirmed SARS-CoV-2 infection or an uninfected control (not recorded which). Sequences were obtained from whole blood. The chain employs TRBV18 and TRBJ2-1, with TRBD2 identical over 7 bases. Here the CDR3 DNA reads TGTGCCAGCTCACCAGCTAGCGGAACCTACAATGAGCAGTTCTTC. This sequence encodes CASSPASGTYNEQFF.